This TCR beta chain was sequenced in a study of human T cells and chemical hapten exposure. This clonotype has at least ten counts. From the RACE reads, TCRdb called clonotypes with MiXCR, one entry per CDR3 protein. The data contain under 120,000 distinct CDR3 sequences, roughly 9.6% of them singletons. As to time point: patch test 1, 2 weeks after DPC sensitization. Treatment reported: therapeutic diphenylcyclopropenone sensitization with weekly scalp DPC. The J segment lost 0 bases and the V segment lost 7 bases, leaving 11 bases of the junction unmatched. The germline V gene has CDR1 DFQATT and CDR2 SNEGSKA (reference sequence). The CDR3 covers 16 residues.

Specimen: whole blood, collected in connection with sensitization to the hapten diphenylcyclopropenone (DPC). The receptor's source is a woman aged 40 to 49 with alopecia areata. Some clones in this sample may be carry-over from other donors' samples. V gene TRBV20-1 combines with J gene TRBJ2-1; 8 bases agree with TRBD2. The CDR3, as DNA: TGCAGTGTTTCACAGCGGGGGCCGAGCTCCTACAATGAGCAGTTCTTC. Amino acid sequence: CSVSQRGPSSYNEQFF.